The 21 T cell receptor beta chains reported below all come from one sample, sequenced in a study of CD8 T cells in Susac syndrome. After extraction with the RNeasy kit, about 0.45 to 1 ug of the RNA was reverse transcribed using random hexamers. TCRdb reanalysed the immunoSEQ multiplex PCR reads using MiXCR and keeps one entry per CDR3 protein. The sample lists roughly 190,000 distinct CDR3 sequences; almost 96% were seen once. The sequenced sample consisted of CD4+ T cells from PBMCs. The source of these receptors is a human donor with Susac syndrome.

This rearrangement joins TRBV28 to TRBJ1-5; D remains unclear. Looked up from germline, CDR1 is MDHEN and CDR2 is SYDVKM. The CDR3 extends over 12 amino acids. Trimming took off 4 bases at V and 6 bases at J, with 7 bases between the two ends. The CDR3 DNA follows: TGTGCCAGCAGTTGGGAGGTTCAGCCCCAGCATTTT. Protein sequence: CASSWEVQPQHF.

The count of this clonotype is one. V usage is TRBV20-1 and J usage is TRBJ1-1; 8 positions agree with TRBD1. The CDR3 is made up of 13 amino acids. Germline trimming cut 3 bases from V and 5 bases from J; bases unmatched to any gene: 5. Per germline, CDR1 DFQATT and CDR2 SNEGSKA (reference sequence). The CDR3 sequence: CSASQGAITEAFF. For the CDR3, the DNA is TGCAGTGCTAGCCAGGGGGCAATAACTGAAGCTTTCTTT.

V gene TRBV28 combines with J gene TRBJ2-5, with TRBD2 identical over 9 bases. Trimming removed 9 bases from V and 2 bases from J; junction bases left unmatched: 22. CDR1 is MDHEN and CDR2 is SYDVKM in the germline V gene. The CDR3 contains 19 residues. The CDR3 protein is CARYRLAGGMERSQETQYF. In DNA form, the CDR3 reads TGTGCCAGATACCGTCTGGCGGGGGGGATGGAGAGGTCGCAAGAGACCCAGTACTTC.

V gene TRBV30 combines with J gene TRBJ2-7; no clear D. Germline CDR1 GTSNPN, CDR2 SVGIG (reference sequence). The CDR3 is 13 residues long. V was cut by 0 bases and J by 2 bases, with 8 bases left in between. CDR3 bases: TGTGCCTGGAGTGTAGGCCGAACCTACGAGCAGTACTTC. Translating gives CAWSVGRTYEQYF.

V usage is TRBV14 and J usage is TRBJ1-4; D is perhaps TRBD1 (5 bases). The CDR3 covers 18 residues. CDR1 SGHDN and CDR2 FVKESK come from the germline V gene. V shed 0 bases and J shed 7 bases, with 21 bases lying between them. The CDR3, as DNA: TGTGCCAGCAGCCAAGAGGCAGGGACGGGGATGATGGCTGAAAAACTGTTTTTT. The encoded protein is CASSQEAGTGMMAEKLFF. The full variable domain, rest sourced from reference TRBV14 and TRBJ1-4, is EAGVTQFPSHSVIEKGQTVTLRCDPISGHDNLYWYRRVMGKEIKFLLHFVKESKQDESGMPNNRFLAERTGGTYSTLKVQPAELEDSGVYFCASSQEAGTGMMAEKLFFGSGTQLSVL.

The rearrangement joins TRBV29-1 to TRBJ1-4; D is possibly TRBD1 (5 bases). CDR3 length equals 15 residues. Between the trimmed V and J ends, which lost 6 bases and 7 bases, there was a span of 21 bases. CDR1 is SQVTM, CDR2 ANQGSEA, per germline. This CDR3 is CSVGGESVSGEKLFF. DNA for the CDR3: TGCAGCGTGGGGGGAGAGTCAGTGAGTGGTGAAAAACTGTTTTTT.

The rearrangement joins TRBV20-1 to TRBJ2-1; TRBD2 aligns across 12 bases. Germline-derived CDR1 and CDR2 are DFQATT and SNEGSKA (reference sequence). The CDR3 runs 19 residues. With 2 bases clipped from V and 7 bases from J, the junction kept 18 bases outside the gene matches. The CDR3 region is CSARSHSLAGGRPGNEQFF. CDR3 coding DNA: TGCAGTGCTAGATCCCACTCACTAGCGGGGGGCCGCCCGGGGAATGAGCAGTTCTTC.

The V call is TRBV6-2 or TRBV6-3, the J call TRBJ1-2; D not resolved. Germline CDR1 is MNHEY and CDR2 is SVGEGT. The V end lost 7 bases, the J end lost 7 bases, and 19 bases lay between the germline ends. This CDR3 has 14 amino acids. The chain's CDR3 is CASILTQGFGGYTF. The CDR3 DNA reads as TGTGCCAGCATCCTTACCCAAGGGTTTGGTGGCTACACCTTC.

The J gene is TRBJ1-2, the V gene TRBV30; perhaps TRBD1 as D (5 bases). V lost 0 bases and J lost 0, with 11 bases in between. Germline V gene lookup returns CDR1 GTSNPN and CDR2 SVGIG (reference sequence). The CDR3 is 15 residues long. The CDR3 here is CAWSVSGSTNYGYTF. The DNA for the CDR3 is TGTGCCTGGAGTGTGTCAGGGTCGACTAACTATGGCTACACCTTC.

The rearrangement links TRBV3-1 to TRBJ2-7; TRBD2 agrees at 12 bases. CDR3 length equals 15 residues. Germline assignment: CDR1 LGHDT and CDR2 YNNKEL (reference sequence). V shed 4 bases, J shed 1 base, and the junction held 2 bases outside the gene matches. The CDR3 here is CASSPGLAGSYEQYF. The CDR3 DNA reads as TGTGCCAGCAGCCCTGGACTAGCGGGGTCCTACGAGCAGTACTTC.

The rearrangement uses TRBV29-1 and TRBJ1-1; TRBD1 is a possible D gene (6 bases). CDR1 and CDR2 from the germline V gene are SQVTM and ANQGSEA. Trimming removed 6 bases from V and 8 bases from J, with 10 bases in between. The CDR3 has 10 residues. CDR3 loop: CSVGTSEAFF. The CDR3 nucleotides are TGCAGCGTCGGGACAAGCGAAGCTTTCTTT.

The rearrangement joins TRBV20-1 to TRBJ1-2; 8 bases match TRBD1. The ends lost 3 bases at V and 7 bases at J; junction bases unmatched: 10. The CDR3 contains 14 residues. The V gene's germline CDR1 is DFQATT and CDR2 SNEGSKA (reference sequence). The DNA of the CDR3 is TGCAGTGCTAGTTTGGCAGGGGGCGTGGGTGGCTACACCTTC. Its protein is CSASLAGGVGGYTF.

This CDR3 reads CAGNSGGPPLHF. DNA for the CDR3: TGTGCCGGGAACTCAGGGGGTCCACCCCTCCACTTT. The V and J genes are TRBV30 and TRBJ1-6; 7 bases match TRBD1. The CDR3 loop spans 12 amino acids. The ends lost 8 bases at V and 11 bases at J; junction bases unmatched: 9. Germline-derived CDR1 and CDR2 are GTSNPN and SVGIG (reference sequence).

The rearrangement links TRBV11-2 to TRBJ2-5; D perhaps matches TRBD2 (6 bases). The CDR3 loop spans 17 amino acids. Trimming pared 0 bases from V and 1 base from J, leaving 15 bases between. Germline lookup yields CDR1 SGHAT and CDR2 FQNNGV. Written as DNA, the CDR3 is TGTGCCAGCAGCTTAGACGTTATGGGGACTTTCCAAGAGACCCAGTACTTC. Translating it yields CASSLDVMGTFQETQYF.

The chain combines TRBV29-1 with TRBJ1-2; D is unclear. The germline V and J ends were trimmed by 3 bases and 4 bases, with 9 bases remaining between them. The CDR3 spans 12 residues. The germline CDR1 and CDR2 sequences are SQVTM and ANQGSEA. The CDR3 sequence is CSVETTSYGYTF. CDR3 coding DNA: TGCAGCGTTGAGACGACCTCCTATGGCTACACCTTC.

CDR3 residues: CASRGGGPRITDTQYF. The CDR3 DNA follows: TGTGCCAGCAGGGGTGGAGGGCCCCGAATCACAGATACGCAGTATTTT. This sequence joins TRBV2 and TRBJ2-3; D may be TRBD2 (6 bases). The CDR3 contains 16 residues. Germline V CDR1 and CDR2: SNHLY, FYNNEI. Deletions cut 6 bases from V and 2 bases from J, with 18 bases between.

This chain links TRBV28 with TRBJ2-1; D ambiguous. Germline CDR1 is MDHEN and CDR2 is SYDVKM. V was pared by 2 bases and J by 2 bases, with 7 bases between. The CDR3 spans 14 residues. The CDR3 nucleotides are TGTGCCAGCAGTTTAGTGGGTGCCTACAATGAGCAGTTCTTC. It is translated as CASSLVGAYNEQFF.

This clonotype was observed once. The chain is built from TRBV2 and TRBJ1-1, with D hard to call. Germline CDR1 SNHLY, CDR2 FYNNEI. This CDR3 is built from 14 residues. Trimming cost V 9 bases and J 0 bases, with 14 bases left between them. The CDR3 nucleotides read TGTGCCAGTCGATTTACTTACATGAACACTGAAGCTTTCTTT. This gives the protein CASRFTYMNTEAFF.

The chain recombines TRBV30 with TRBJ2-7, with 7 bases lining up with TRBD2. V lost 3 bases, J lost 7 bases, and 12 bases stayed unmatched. CDR3 length: 14 amino acids. Germline V CDR1 and CDR2: GTSNPN, SVGIG (reference sequence). The CDR3 sequence is CAWSPTRGVGEQYF. As DNA, the CDR3 is TGTGCCTGGAGCCCGACTCGGGGGGTCGGGGAGCAGTACTTC.

This clonotype was seen a few times. V gene TRBV5-4 combines with J gene TRBJ1-6; no definite D call. Per germline, CDR1 SGHNT and CDR2 YYREEE (reference sequence). CDR3 length: 13 amino acids. V lost 5 bases to trimming and J lost 7 bases, with 10 bases between them. Here the CDR3 DNA reads TGTGCCAGCAGTTTAGACGGGAATTCACCCCTCCACTTT. Amino acids: CASSLDGNSPLHF.

The chain has TRBV5-6 and TRBJ1-1; the match to TRBD1 covers 11 bases. This CDR3 has 16 amino acids. Per germline, CDR1 SGHDT and CDR2 YYEEEE. V lost 4 bases and J lost 2; bases outside the gene matches: 7. CDR3 nucleotides: TGTGCCAGCAGCCCCACCCGGACAGGGGGCAACACTGAAGCTTTCTTT. It codes for CASSPTRTGGNTEAFF.